This TCR beta chain was identified in a study of cytomegalovirus exposure and HLA in healthy donors. Whole-study results and caveats: For TCR beta chains, V- and J-gene trimming was later linked to a missense DCLRE1C variant.

This PCR relied on a set of 60 Vbeta primers and 13 Jbeta primers. The repertoire was sequenced with immunoSEQ multiplex PCR; TCRdb's copy has only in-frame clones and lacks some. The sample contains about 76,000 clones, about 70% of which appear only once. On this clone itself: No antigen is known for it.

CDR1 LNHDA and CDR2 SQIVND come from the germline V gene (reference sequence). This CDR3 has 14 residues. The V end lost 6 bases, the J end lost 0 bases, and 12 bases lay between the germline ends. The sequenced material came from PBMCs. V usage is TRBV19 and J usage is TRBJ2-7; possible D gene TRBD1, 6 bases. The receptor comes from a male donor in good health and CMV-seropositive. This CDR3 is CASSRTESSYEQYF. The DNA of the CDR3 is TGTGCCAGTAGCAGGACAGAAAGCTCCTACGAGCAGTACTTC.